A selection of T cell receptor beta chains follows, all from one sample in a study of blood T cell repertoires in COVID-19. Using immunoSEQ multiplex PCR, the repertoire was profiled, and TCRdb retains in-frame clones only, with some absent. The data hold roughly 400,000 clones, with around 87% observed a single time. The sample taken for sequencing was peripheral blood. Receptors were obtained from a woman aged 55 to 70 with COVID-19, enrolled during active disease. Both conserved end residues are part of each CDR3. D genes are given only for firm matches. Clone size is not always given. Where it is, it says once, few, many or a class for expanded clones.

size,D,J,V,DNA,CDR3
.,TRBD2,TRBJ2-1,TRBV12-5,TGTGCTAGTGGTTTTAGCGGGGGCAATGAGCAGTTCTTC,CASGFSGGNEQFF
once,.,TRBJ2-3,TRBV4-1,TGCGCCAGCAGCCAAGGAATTCTTACGGTCGGAGATACGCAGTATTTT,CASSQGILTVGDTQYF
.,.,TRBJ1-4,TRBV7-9,TGTGCCAGCAGAATCAGGGCTGGGGATGAAAAACTGTTTTTT,CASRIRAGDEKLFF
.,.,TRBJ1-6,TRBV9,TGTGCCAGCAGCCCCTCCACAGCACCCTATAATTCACCCCTCCACTTT,CASSPSTAPYNSPLHF
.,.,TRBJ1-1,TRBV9,TGTGCCAGCAGCGTATCAGGCGGACAATTTGAAGCTTTCTTT,CASSVSGGQFEAFF
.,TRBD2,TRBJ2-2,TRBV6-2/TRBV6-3,TGTGCCAGCAGTTACTCGCCAACTAGCGGGGGGGCGAACGGGGAGCTGTTTTTT,CASSYSPTSGGANGELFF
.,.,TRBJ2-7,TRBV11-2,TGTGCCAGCAGCTTAGATCTCCGGTGGGCCGAGCAGTACTTC,CASSLDLRWAEQYF
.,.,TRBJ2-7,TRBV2,TGTGCCAGCAGTGCATTCCTAGCCTACGAGCAGTACTTC,CASSAFLAYEQYF
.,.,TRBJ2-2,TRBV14,TGTGCCAGCAGCCAAGGGCCGGTCATGCAGGGCGCCGGGGAGCTGTTTTTT,CASSQGPVMQGAGELFF
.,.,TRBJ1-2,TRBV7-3,TGTGCCAGCAGCTTAGCAGGGGTAGACTACACCTTC,CASSLAGVDYTF